The entry that follows covers one T cell receptor beta chain sequence. Its antigen is still unknown. A second roughly 6 to 12 cycle PCR used barcoded and J-beta primers. TCRdb reprocessed the 5' RACE reads with MiXCR, giving one entry per CDR3 protein. The sample has about 1.8 million distinct CDR3 sequences, around 48% seen once. CDR3 length equals 14 residues. CDR1 is MNHEY, CDR2 SVGEGT, per germline. V lost 4 bases to trimming and J lost 7 bases, with 11 bases between them. These data come from a study of blood T cells in healthy people across ages. Study-level results: Compared with aged donors, long-lived donors showed fewer expanded clones, suggesting selection. Unsorted PBMCs ruled out conclusive naive versus antigen-experienced comparison.

The specimen sequenced was blood. This chain links TRBV6-2 or TRBV6-3 with TRBJ1-6; TRBD1 might be the D (6 bases). The clonotype was recovered from a woman aged 40 to 50 in good health. CDR3 in amino acids: CASSSDRPNSPLHF. The DNA for the CDR3 is TGTGCCAGCAGTTCAGACAGGCCAAATTCACCCCTCCACTTT.